The sequence of this T cell receptor beta chain was determined in a study of T cells in Graves' hyperthyroidism and ophthalmopathy. Note on this clonotype: It may be a read error: a sequence one base away is much more abundant.

RNA transcripts were the template for amplifying TCR beta CDR3 regions. First-round RT-PCR targeting the TCR CDR3 was performed with the HTBI primer set. TCRdb redid the calling of the multiplex PCR reads with MiXCR, one entry per CDR3 protein. The sample includes 200,000 to 300,000 distinct CDR3 sequences, around 26% of them seen just once. Sequences were obtained from blood. This clonotype was obtained from a woman aged 35 to 49 with Graves' ophthalmopathy.

The CDR3 region is CSVTSNYSYTF. CDR3 in DNA: TGCAGCGTTACGTCAAACTATAGCTACACCTTC. The J gene is TRBJ1-2, the V gene TRBV29-1; unclear D gene. The germline CDR1 and CDR2 sequences are SQVTM and ANQGSEA. The CDR3 has 11 amino acids.